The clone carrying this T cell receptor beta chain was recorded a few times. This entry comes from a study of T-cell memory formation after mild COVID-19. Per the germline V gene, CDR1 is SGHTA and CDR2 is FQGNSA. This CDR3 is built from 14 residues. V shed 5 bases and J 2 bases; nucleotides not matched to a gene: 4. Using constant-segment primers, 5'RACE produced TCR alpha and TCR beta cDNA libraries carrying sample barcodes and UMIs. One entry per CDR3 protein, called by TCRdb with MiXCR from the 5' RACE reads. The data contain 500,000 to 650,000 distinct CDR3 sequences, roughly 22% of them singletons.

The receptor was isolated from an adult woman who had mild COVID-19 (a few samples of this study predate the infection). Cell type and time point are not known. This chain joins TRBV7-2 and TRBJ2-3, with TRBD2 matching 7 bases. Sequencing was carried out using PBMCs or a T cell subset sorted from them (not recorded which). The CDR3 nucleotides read TGTGCCAGCAGCGTACTAGCGAACACAGATACGCAGTATTTT. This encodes CASSVLANTDTQYF.